A selection of T cell receptor beta chains follows, all from one sample in a study of circulating and synovial CD4+ cells in juvenile arthritis. TCRdb keeps only in-frame clones here, not all; method: immunoSEQ multiplex PCR. The table has about 30,000 clones, 90% to 95% seen once. The sequenced sample was CD4+ T cells from blood. The receptors were sampled from a human donor with juvenile idiopathic arthritis. The CDR3 runs from the conserved cysteine through the conserved F or W. Fields, in order: V gene, J gene, CDR3 protein.

>TRBV7-2|TRBJ1-3
CASSRQENTIYF
>TRBV5-4|TRBJ2-1
CASSSEEDRRANEQFF
>TRBV10-3|TRBJ2-5
CAISAGLTSGAQETQYF
>TRBV27|TRBJ1-4
CASSPRDSNEKLFF
>TRBV11-2|TRBJ1-1
CASSPGGSRTEAFF
>TRBV28|TRBJ2-7
CASSKGPYEQYF
>TRBV11-2|TRBJ1-1
CASSFSDTEAFF
>TRBV5-1|TRBJ1-2
CASREQEGYGYTF
>TRBV21-1|TRBJ2-5
CASSRSRRETQYF
>TRBV5-4|TRBJ2-3
CASSFSGGGVGDTQYF
>TRBV14|TRBJ2-5
CASSQGSSGTQYF
>TRBV7-2|TRBJ2-1
CASSLRGSGVEQFF
>TRBV5-6|TRBJ2-5
CASSYGLAGGEETQYF
>TRBV27|TRBJ1-2
CASSSGTAFYGYTF
>TRBV4-1|TRBJ2-5
CASSQDVGGQGVRETQYF
>TRBV7-9|TRBJ1-2
CASSQPTGYYGYTF
>TRBV7-8|TRBJ1-5
CASSLGSLRESNQPQHF
>TRBV6-6|TRBJ2-1
CASAHSGRDYNEQFF
>TRBV28|TRBJ2-1
CASSLTSGRARGEQFF
>TRBV27|TRBJ1-5
CASSPWGGNQPQHF
>TRBV13|TRBJ1-5
CASSLGGGGQPQHF
>TRBV28|TRBJ2-2
CASKVRGRSGELFF
>TRBV7-6|TRBJ2-1
CASSLQADEQFF
>TRBV5-4|TRBJ2-3
CASSSTNTDTQYF
>TRBV10-3|TRBJ2-3
CAISGGSTGTDTQYF
>TRBV18|TRBJ1-1
CASSPGRLNTEAFF
>TRBV30|TRBJ2-1
CAWSNTGTGGQFF